This T cell receptor beta chain was documented in a study of PD-1 blockade in classical Hodgkin lymphoma (TCRdb year 2020). At the level of the whole study: Nivolumab dosing was 3 mg/kg intravenously every 2 weeks, continuing until either disease progression or unacceptable toxicity. The study used CyTOF and TCR beta sequencing to define a peripheral blood immune signature of response to PD-1 blockade in classical Hodgkin lymphoma.

According to the germline V gene, CDR1 reads LGHNA and CDR2 reads YNFKEQ. The CDR3 runs 15 amino acids, cysteine and phenylalanine included. The sequence is cut down to CDR3 DNA, 45 bases in frame from base 1. Trimming accounts for 0 bases at V and 3 bases at J, while the number of junction bases matched to no gene is 5. This clone was found a few times. Its recognized antigen is unknown. Per-nucleotide qualities are absent, and no much larger clonotype sits a single base away. What the authors observed across the whole study: Patients starting nivolumab less than 1 year after ASCT had lower diversity and were excluded from later analyses to avoid confounding by immune reconstitution. Baseline diversity similar to that of newly diagnosed patients was observed in trial patients achieving complete response, whereas significantly lower diversity was observed in partial responders and progressors. Newly diagnosed patients were reported to have lower baseline TCR diversity than healthy donors, and relapsed/refractory patients were reported to have lower baseline TCR diversity still. The study was restricted to a single clinical trial cohort, and the causes of repertoire differences, possibly disease activity or prior therapy, were left undefined. By C4D1, a significant rise was seen in CD4+ TCR diversity but not in CD8+ TCR diversity (p=0.0027 vs p=0.16), and the rise was most apparent among complete responders (p=0.02).

According to the study, the label for this sample's time point signals: cycle 2 day 1 (C2D1) of nivolumab. All trial patients had relapsed after autologous stem cell transplantation, with cohorts A, B and C differing in prior brentuximab vedotin exposure. The trial cohort included 50 to 70 patients with relapsed/refractory classical Hodgkin lymphoma, and each patient had a best overall response of complete response, partial response or progressive disease. Single-agent nivolumab was administered to trial patients in the multi-cohort phase II CheckMate 205 trial. Best overall response was determined by an independent review committee according to the 2007 International Working Group response criteria. PBMCs from the trial were collected at three points: immediately before nivolumab initiation (C1D1), and during therapy at cycle 2 day 1 and cycle 4 day 1. Peripheral blood was collected in 8 mL Vacutainer Cell Preparation Tubes, from which PBMCs were isolated by centrifugation and then cryopreserved.

The Qiagen DNeasy kit was used to extract genomic DNA from unsorted PBMCs and from the negatively selected CD4+ and CD8+ fractions. Amplification of TCR beta CDR3 regions was done by immunoSEQ multiplex PCR with primers that anneal to V and J segments. A synthetic immune receptor repertoire was used to minimize amplification bias, and remaining bias was computationally removed after sequencing. On the study's bioinformatics: Custom Python scripts were used to quantify repertoire diversity as the Shannon entropy index. Unsorted, CD4+ and CD8+ repertoires were analyzed separately, except for combined analyses in which CD4+ and CD8+ sequences were merged in silico. Clonal expansion was defined as at least a 2-fold frequency increase after treatment relative to C1D1, with a pseudocount of 0.5 for undetected baseline clones. Singleton clones were defined as clones with 0 or 1 copy at C1D1, and non-singleton clones were defined as clones with 2 or more copies. By matching protein sequences in sorted samples from the same patient, clones expanded in unsorted samples were annotated as CD4+, CD8+ or unknown. Wilcoxon tests on paired samples were used to test changes in diversity from C1D1 to C4D1. TCRdb took over this immuneACCESS table, retaining in-frame rearrangements with V and J assigned. Such tables are incomplete; in checked studies, under half of the missing clones stem from an unresolved V gene, and the remainder is unexplained. The V and J calls and the clone size are those of that table, but D and trimming were determined from the DNA. For this sample there are just over 35,000 clones; about 70% appear just once. Roughly 15% of the sample lies in the top ten.

This TCR was recovered from a human donor with classical Hodgkin lymphoma. The receptor chain draws on TRBV4-2 and TRBJ2-7, with 7 bases aligning to TRBD1. Sample: peripheral blood mononuclear cells (PBMCs), taken before the second cycle of nivolumab. In nucleotides, the sequence is TGTGCCAGCAGCCAAGATGGGGGACAGAACTACGAGCAGTACTTC. Its protein product is CASSQDGGQNYEQYF.